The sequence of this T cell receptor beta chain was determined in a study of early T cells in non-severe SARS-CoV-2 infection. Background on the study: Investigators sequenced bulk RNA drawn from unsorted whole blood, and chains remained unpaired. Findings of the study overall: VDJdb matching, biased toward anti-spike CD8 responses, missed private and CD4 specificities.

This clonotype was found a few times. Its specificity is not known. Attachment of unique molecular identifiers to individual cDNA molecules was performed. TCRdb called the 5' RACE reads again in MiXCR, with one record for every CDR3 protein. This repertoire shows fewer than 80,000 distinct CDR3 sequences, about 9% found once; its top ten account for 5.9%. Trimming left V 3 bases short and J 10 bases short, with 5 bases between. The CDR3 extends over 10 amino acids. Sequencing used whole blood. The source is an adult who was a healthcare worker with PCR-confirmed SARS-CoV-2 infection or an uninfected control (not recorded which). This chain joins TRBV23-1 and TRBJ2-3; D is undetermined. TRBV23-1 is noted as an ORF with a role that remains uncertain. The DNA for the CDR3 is TGCGCCAGCAGTCATCCCCCGCAGTATTTT. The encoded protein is CASSHPPQYF.